This T cell receptor (beta chain) was retrieved from a study of cytomegalovirus exposure and HLA in healthy donors. General observations from the study: Rarity held for most TCR sequences, but there were some public TCRs that occurred in many donors. The study flagged approximately 180 TCR beta chains as cytomegalovirus-associated. In the 130 or so validation repertoires, a later analysis found that first-cohort TCR clusters tended to co-occur.

The method was immunoSEQ multiplex PCR; TCRdb's version includes in-frame clones alone and lacks a portion of them. The repertoire holds about 130,000 clones, with 90% to 95% as singletons. A word on this clone: The antigen remains unidentified.

The CDR3 length is 16 residues. Germline V gene sequence: CDR1 SNHLY, CDR2 FYNNEI. V was cut by 7 bases and J by 0 bases, with 18 bases left in between. The sample comprised PBMCs. This receptor was obtained from a woman aged 18-29 years in good health and CMV-seronegative. The rearrangement links TRBV2 to TRBJ1-2; perhaps TRBD1 as D (6 bases). The CDR3 reads CASIELTDRPNYGYTF. The DNA of the CDR3 is TGTGCCAGCATCGAACTGACAGACAGGCCTAACTATGGCTACACCTTC. Full variable domain (rest looked up from reference TRBV2 and TRBJ1-2): EPEVTQTPSHQVTQMGQEVILRCVPISNHLYFYWYRQILGQKVEFLVSFYNNEISEKSEIFDDQFSVERPDGSNFTLKIRSTKLEDSAMYFCASIELTDRPNYGYTFGSGTRLTVV.